The rows below give T cell receptor beta chains drawn from one sample of a study of shared clonotypes between healthy human individuals. Profiling relied on immunoSEQ multiplex PCR, and the TCRdb table lists in-frame clones only, not all of them. The sample holds roughly 2,500,000 clones, roughly 93% seen once. Material: naive CD4+ T cells from PBMCs. These receptors came from a man younger than 30 in good health. Some clones in this sample may be carry-over from other donors' samples. CDR3s include the opening cysteine and the closing phenylalanine or tryptophan. A D gene is named only where the DNA matches it firmly. Clone size is stated in some rows and not others, as once, few, many or a class when expanded.

15	TRBV6-1	TRBD2	TRBJ2-3	.	CASSDSGSRADTQYF	TGTGCCAGCAGTGATAGCGGGAGTCGCGCAGATACGCAGTATTTT
13	TRBV5-1	TRBD1	TRBJ2-1	.	CASSLDSGTAQFF	TGCGCCAGCAGCTTGGATTCCGGGACAGCGCAGTTCTTC
18	TRBV9	TRBD2	TRBJ2-1	.	CASSPRGLAGGPYNEQFF	TGTGCCAGCAGCCCCCGGGGACTAGCGGGAGGGCCATACAATGAGCAGTTCTTC
15	TRBV28	.	TRBJ2-2	.	CASRAGGGNTGELFF	TGTGCCAGCAGGGCCGGAGGCGGGAACACCGGGGAGCTGTTTTTT
15	TRBV10-3	.	TRBJ2-1	.	CAISEYSTQNNEQFF	TGTGCCATCAGTGAGTATTCAACACAGAACAATGAGCAGTTCTTC
14	TRBV19	.	TRBJ1-3	.	CASSRTDSGNTIYF	TGTGCCAGTAGCCGGACAGACTCTGGAAACACCATATATTTT
12	TRBV11-2	.	TRBJ1-2	.	CASSTNSWGYTF	TGTGCCAGCAGCACGAACAGTTGGGGCTACACCTTC
20	TRBV18	TRBD1	TRBJ1-5	.	CASSLGLGQGGGGSNQPQHF	TGTGCCAGCTCACTCGGCCTGGGACAGGGCGGGGGCGGCAGCAATCAGCCCCAGCATTTT
13	TRBV5-4	.	TRBJ2-1	.	CASSLAGSEGQFF	TGTGCCAGCAGCCTAGCAGGGTCCGAGGGGCAGTTCTTC
14	TRBV5-1	TRBD2	TRBJ2-3	.	CASSPLAGQNTQYF	TGCGCCAGCAGCCCTCTAGCGGGACAGAATACGCAGTATTTT
14	TRBV9	.	TRBJ2-1	.	CASSVGGFYNEQFF	TGTGCCAGCAGCGTAGGTGGATTTTACAATGAGCAGTTCTTC
17	TRBV5-4	TRBD2	TRBJ2-7	.	CASSSSPGLAASYEQYF	TGTGCCAGCAGCTCCTCCCCCGGACTAGCGGCCTCCTACGAGCAGTACTTC
14	TRBV18	.	TRBJ2-7	.	CASSKKGPSYEQYF	TGTGCCAGCTCAAAAAAGGGGCCCTCCTACGAGCAGTACTTC
15	TRBV14	.	TRBJ1-2	.	CASSQDGPYVGGYTF	TGTGCCAGCAGCCAAGATGGTCCTTACGTCGGAGGCTACACCTTC
13	TRBV29-1	TRBD1	TRBJ1-2	.	CSVVPDRAHGYTF	TGCAGCGTCGTCCCGGACAGGGCCCATGGCTACACCTTC
15	TRBV15	TRBD2	TRBJ2-1	.	CATSSMRLAGNEQFF	TGTGCCACCAGCTCCATGCGACTAGCGGGCAATGAGCAGTTCTTC
16	TRBV6-1	.	TRBJ1-4	few	CASSEEGVFRSEKLFF	TGTGCCAGCAGTGAGGAGGGGGTGTTTAGGAGTGAAAAACTGTTTTTT
15	TRBV6-6	.	TRBJ1-5	.	CASSSDTYSNQPQHF	TGTGCCAGCAGTTCCGACACTTATAGCAATCAGCCCCAGCATTTT
13	TRBV7-2	.	TRBJ1-2	.	CASSFRGPYGYTF	TGTGCCAGCAGCTTTAGAGGGCCTTATGGCTACACCTTC
14	TRBV19	.	TRBJ2-7	.	CASTAGLPFYEQYF	TGTGCCAGTACCGCTGGGTTGCCCTTCTACGAGCAGTACTTC
13	TRBV7-9	.	TRBJ2-2	once	CASSLLMLSELFF	TGTGCCAGCAGCTTACTAATGCTATCAGAGCTGTTTTTT
15	TRBV2	TRBD1	TRBJ2-1	.	CASKRTGTGNNEQFF	TGTGCCAGCAAGAGAACCGGGACAGGGAACAATGAGCAGTTCTTC
15	TRBV5-1	.	TRBJ1-1	few	CASSLSLGVNTEAFF	TGCGCCAGCAGCTTATCTCTAGGGGTGAACACTGAAGCTTTCTTT
14	TRBV29-1	.	TRBJ2-3	.	CSVGLALRTDTQYF	TGCAGCGTTGGATTGGCCCTGCGGACAGATACGCAGTATTTT
12	TRBV28	.	TRBJ2-7	.	CASSLFPNEQYF	TGTGCCAGCAGTTTATTCCCTAACGAGCAGTACTTC
16	TRBV7-8	.	TRBJ2-2	.	CASSLQAGWGTGELFF	TGTGCCAGCAGCTTACAGGCGGGATGGGGGACCGGGGAGCTGTTTTTT
18	TRBV4-3	TRBD2	TRBJ2-7	.	CASSQAGLAGGRTYEQYF	TGCGCCAGCAGCCAAGCCGGACTAGCGGGAGGCCGAACCTACGAGCAGTACTTC
15	TRBV5-6	TRBD1	TRBJ1-2	.	CASSPPGQAFGGYTF	TGTGCCAGCAGCCCACCGGGACAGGCGTTTGGGGGCTACACCTTC
15	TRBV6-5	.	TRBJ1-4	.	CATKGVGVTNEKLFF	TGTGCCACCAAAGGGGTCGGGGTGACTAATGAAAAACTGTTTTTT
15	TRBV28	TRBD2	TRBJ2-1	.	CASTILAGHYNEQFF	TGTGCCAGCACCATACTAGCGGGACACTACAATGAGCAGTTCTTC
15	TRBV7-3	TRBD2	TRBJ2-3	.	CASSITSGSTDTQYF	TGTGCCAGCAGCATTACTAGCGGGAGCACAGATACGCAGTATTTT
13	TRBV5-6	.	TRBJ2-2	.	CASSLDPFGELFF	TGTGCCAGCAGCTTGGACCCCTTCGGGGAGCTGTTTTTT
15	TRBV5-1	.	TRBJ1-4	.	CASSLVGLTNEKLFF	TGCGCCAGCAGCTTGGTAGGATTAACTAATGAAAAACTGTTTTTT
13	TRBV7-9	.	TRBJ1-1	once	CASNEQMNTEAFF	TGTGCCAGCAATGAGCAGATGAACACTGAAGCTTTCTTT
16	TRBV28	.	TRBJ2-3	.	CASSFLQDWRGDTQYF	TGTGCCAGCAGTTTTCTACAGGACTGGCGAGGCGATACGCAGTATTTT
14	TRBV27	.	TRBJ2-1	.	CASSLSPLYNEQFF	TGTGCCAGCAGTTTATCCCCACTTTACAATGAGCAGTTCTTC
18	TRBV5-1	.	TRBJ2-4	.	CASSFRAPPMGAKNIQYF	TGCGCCAGCAGCTTCCGGGCTCCACCGATGGGAGCCAAAAACATTCAGTACTTC
14	TRBV2	TRBD2	TRBJ2-1	.	CASLGLATYNEQFF	TGTGCCAGCCTCGGACTAGCGACCTACAATGAGCAGTTCTTC
13	TRBV28	.	TRBJ2-1	.	CASSFGTLNEQFF	TGTGCCAGCAGTTTCGGAACCCTGAATGAGCAGTTCTTC
12	TRBV28	.	TRBJ1-1	.	CASSLATFEAFF	TGTGCCAGCAGTTTAGCCACCTTTGAAGCTTTCTTT
16	TRBV5-1	TRBD2	TRBJ2-1	.	CASLWLAGGPVNEQFF	TGCGCCAGCTTATGGTTAGCGGGAGGGCCGGTGAATGAGCAGTTCTTC
12	TRBV9	.	TRBJ2-3	.	CASSVVSDTQYF	TGTGCCAGCAGCGTAGTCTCAGATACGCAGTATTTT
14	TRBV28	.	TRBJ1-1	.	CASSGGRGITEAFF	TGTGCCAGCAGCGGAGGACGAGGAATCACTGAAGCCTTCTTT
16	TRBV5-1	.	TRBJ2-1	.	CASSSYGGGSWDEQFF	TGCGCCAGCAGCTCCTACGGGGGCGGGAGTTGGGATGAGCAGTTCTTC
14	TRBV7-6	.	TRBJ2-3	once	CASTQGASTDTQYF	TGTGCCAGCACTCAAGGCGCCAGCACAGATACGCAGTATTTT
16	TRBV27	TRBD1	TRBJ1-2	.	CASSSPYGTANYGYTF	TGTGCCAGCAGTTCCCCCTACGGGACAGCAAACTATGGCTACACCTTC
11	TRBV18	.	TRBJ2-1	.	CASSIVGEQFF	TGTGCCAGCTCAATAGTGGGTGAGCAGTTCTTC
13	TRBV5-1	TRBD1	TRBJ1-4	once	CASSRDRNGKLFF	TGCGCCAGCAGCCGGGACAGAAACGGAAAACTGTTTTTT
14	TRBV15	TRBD1	TRBJ2-2	.	CATSGQGQTGELFF	TGTGCCACCAGCGGACAGGGACAAACCGGGGAGCTGTTTTTT